This TCR beta chain was identified in a study of PD-1 blockade in classical Hodgkin lymphoma. At the level of the study: Nivolumab 3 mg/kg was given intravenously every 2 weeks. Study-wide findings and caveats: Lower baseline TCR diversity marked trial partial responders and progressors. Lower baseline TCR diversity was reported for newly diagnosed patients than for healthy donors.

Produced via immunoSEQ multiplex PCR; TCRdb's table is partial and in-frame only. Among 20,000 to 25,000 clones listed, 77% were seen once. Remarks on this clone: Its antigen is undetermined.

This CDR3 comprises 13 residues. CDR1 is SGDLS, CDR2 YYNGEE, per germline. V lost 3 bases and J 4 bases, leaving 8 bases between the germline ends. Exposure to brentuximab vedotin varied, and each patient had relapsed following autologous stem cell transplantation. The best responses consisted of complete response, partial response or progressive disease. Sample: peripheral blood mononuclear cells (PBMCs), taken before the second cycle of nivolumab. The V gene is TRBV9, the J gene TRBJ1-3; no definite D call. The TCR comes from a human donor with classical Hodgkin lymphoma. The CDR3 DNA sequence: TGTGCCAGCAGCGCGGGCCGAGGAAACACCATATATTTT. It specifies CASSAGRGNTIYF. Combining the CDR3 with reference TRBV9 and TRBJ1-3 gives the whole variable domain DSGVTQTPKHLITATGQRVTLRCSPRSGDLSVYWYQQSLDQGLQFLIQYYNGEERAKGNILERFSAQQFPDLHSELNLSSLELGDSALYFCASSAGRGNTIYFGEGSWLTVV.